This entry concerns a single T cell receptor (beta chain). The sample belongs to a study of blood T cell repertoires in COVID-19. As for the study in general: From the United States, Italy and Spain came samples of acute and convalescent COVID-19. PBMCs, B-cell-depleted T cells, or T cells were the source of the cDNA or gDNA that made up the material.

Original methodology: How many nucleated cells were present was estimated from reference gene primer amplification. The repertoire was sequenced with immunoSEQ multiplex PCR; TCRdb's copy has only in-frame clones and lacks some. The V and J calls and clone size are taken from that table; D and trimming were inferred from the DNA. The table shows under 150,000 clones, with 88% occurring only once. V lost 1 base and J lost 7; bases outside the gene matches: 9. In germline, CDR1 is SGHAT, CDR2 FQNNGV. CDR3 length: 16 residues. The rearrangement joins TRBV11-2 to TRBJ2-1, with 8 bases identical to TRBD2. The sequencing sample was made of peripheral blood. This clonotype originated in a human donor in a cohort sampled during active COVID-19. CDR3 residues: CASSLVSSGPKNEQFF. The CDR3 DNA sequence: TGTGCCAGCAGCTTAGTGTCTAGCGGGCCTAAAAATGAGCAGTTCTTC.